A selection of T cell receptor beta chains follows, all from one sample in a study of T cell responses to AZD1222 COVID-19 vaccine. Repertoires were generated with immunoSEQ multiplex PCR, while TCRdb's copy carries only in-frame clones and drops some. This repertoire shows approximately 150,000 clones, around 94% found once; its top ten account for roughly 1%. The source material was peripheral blood, sampled on day 0 of AZD1222 vaccination. The receptors were gathered from an adult in good health. Both conserved end residues are part of each CDR3. The D gene is left open where the match is weak. Size is omitted from some rows. Given values are once, few, many or a class for expanded clones.

V,length,D,J,size,CDR3,DNA
TRBV27,12,NA,TRBJ2-5,NA,CASRGRTGSQYF,TGTGCCAGCAGGGGACGAACCGGGTCCCAGTACTTC
TRBV9,14,NA,TRBJ1-5,NA,CASSKGVSNQPQHF,TGTGCCAGCAGCAAGGGGGTAAGCAATCAGCCCCAGCATTTT
TRBV29-1,12,NA,TRBJ1-1,NA,CSVLTGYTEAFF,TGCAGCGTTCTTACAGGGTACACTGAAGCTTTCTTT
TRBV4-2,18,TRBD1,TRBJ1-2,NA,CASSQESRLDRGRYGYTF,TGTGCCAGCAGCCAAGAGAGTAGATTGGACAGGGGCCGCTATGGCTACACCTTC
TRBV4-1,16,NA,TRBJ2-2,NA,CASSPHTKTNTGELFF,TGCGCCAGCAGCCCGCACACAAAGACGAACACCGGGGAGCTGTTTTTT
TRBV7-3,15,NA,TRBJ2-6,NA,CASSLLGAGANVLTF,TGTGCCAGCAGCTTACTAGGAGCCGGGGCCAACGTCCTGACTTTC
TRBV5-1,13,NA,TRBJ2-5,NA,CASSGGALETQYF,TGCGCCAGCAGTGGAGGGGCATTGGAGACCCAGTACTTC
TRBV29-1,10,NA,TRBJ1-2,NA,CSVGDPDYTF,TGCAGCGTTGGGGACCCTGACTACACCTTC
TRBV28,14,NA,TRBJ1-5,once,CASSFRSSNQPQHF,TGTGCCAGCAGTTTCAGGAGTAGCAATCAGCCCCAGCATTTT
TRBV6-4,13,NA,TRBJ1-5,NA,CASSVNPNQPQHF,TGTGCCAGCAGTGTGAACCCAAATCAGCCCCAGCATTTT
TRBV3-1/TRBV3-2,12,NA,TRBJ2-5,NA,CATVRDQETQYF,TGTGCCACGGTGAGGGACCAAGAGACCCAGTACTTC
TRBV15,16,NA,TRBJ2-2,NA,CATSRDKGVNTGELFF,TGTGCCACCAGCAGAGACAAGGGCGTTAACACCGGGGAGCTGTTTTTT
TRBV7-9,15,TRBD2,TRBJ2-1,NA,CASSPGGAFYNEQFF,TGTGCCAGTTCTCCCGGGGGGGCCTTTTACAATGAGCAGTTCTTC